The rows below give T cell receptor beta chains drawn from one sample of a study of beta chain features in type 1 diabetes. TCRdb's copy holds only in-frame clones and misses some; the assay was immunoSEQ multiplex PCR. In the table there are 160,000 or so clones, around 63% of which are singletons. Sequences were obtained from naive CD4+ T cells from blood. The receptors here all came from a man aged 25 to 40 with type 1 diabetes. Both conserved end residues are part of each CDR3. A D gene is named only where the DNA matches it firmly. Size is omitted from some rows. Given values are once, few, many or a class for expanded clones.

CDR3aa: CASSFRGGLDNEQFF; CDR3nt: TGTGCCAGCAGTTTTAGGGGGGGCTTGGACAATGAGCAGTTCTTC; abundance: -; d_gene: -; j_gene: TRBJ2-1; v_gene: TRBV28
CDR3aa: CASTQGQGKNIQYF; CDR3nt: TGTGCCAGCACCCAGGGACAGGGCAAAAACATTCAGTACTTC; abundance: -; d_gene: TRBD1; j_gene: TRBJ2-4; v_gene: TRBV6-6
CDR3aa: CASIPTGVQEAFF; CDR3nt: TGTGCCAGTATCCCGACAGGGGTACAAGAAGCTTTCTTT; abundance: few; d_gene: TRBD1; j_gene: TRBJ1-1; v_gene: TRBV19
CDR3aa: CASSSPGQGNSPLHF; CDR3nt: TGTGCCAGCAGCTCGCCGGGACAGGGAAATTCACCCCTCCACTTT; abundance: few; d_gene: TRBD1; j_gene: TRBJ1-6; v_gene: TRBV13
CDR3aa: CASSLGQVPYEQYF; CDR3nt: TGTGCCAGCAGCTTAGGACAGGTACCCTACGAGCAGTACTTC; abundance: few; d_gene: -; j_gene: TRBJ2-7; v_gene: TRBV7-9
CDR3aa: CSVGSNTGELFF; CDR3nt: TGCAGCGTTGGATCGAACACCGGGGAGCTGTTTTTT; abundance: few; d_gene: -; j_gene: TRBJ2-2; v_gene: TRBV29-1
CDR3aa: CSARDPTRAFF; CDR3nt: TGCAGTGCTAGGGACCCCACACGAGCTTTCTTT; abundance: -; d_gene: -; j_gene: TRBJ1-1; v_gene: TRBV20-1
CDR3aa: CASSPDYYEQYF; CDR3nt: TGTGCCAGCAGCCCGGACTACTACGAGCAGTACTTC; abundance: -; d_gene: -; j_gene: TRBJ2-7; v_gene: TRBV14
CDR3aa: CASSLKVYYGYTF; CDR3nt: TGTGCCAGCAGCTTAAAGGTCTACTATGGCTACACCTTC; abundance: -; d_gene: -; j_gene: TRBJ1-2; v_gene: TRBV21-1
CDR3aa: CASSEPAGTDTQYF; CDR3nt: TGTGCCAGCAGTGAACCGGCCGGTACAGATACGCAGTATTTT; abundance: few; d_gene: -; j_gene: TRBJ2-3; v_gene: TRBV25-1
CDR3aa: CASSQTRGRETQYF; CDR3nt: TGTGCCAGCAGTCAAACAAGGGGGCGAGAGACCCAGTACTTC; abundance: once; d_gene: TRBD1; j_gene: TRBJ2-5; v_gene: TRBV27
CDR3aa: CASSPATRSTEQFF; CDR3nt: TGTGCCAGCAGCCCCGCGACTAGAAGCACTGAGCAGTTCTTC; abundance: -; d_gene: -; j_gene: TRBJ2-1; v_gene: TRBV7-7
CDR3aa: CASSLLPRIVGELFF; CDR3nt: TGTGCCAGCAGCTTACTTCCCCGGATTGTCGGGGAGCTGTTTTTT; abundance: few; d_gene: -; j_gene: TRBJ2-2; v_gene: TRBV7-2
CDR3aa: CSARAGGTDTQYF; CDR3nt: TGCAGCGCGAGAGCGGGTGGCACAGATACGCAGTATTTT; abundance: -; d_gene: -; j_gene: TRBJ2-3; v_gene: TRBV29-1
CDR3aa: CATSRDRETTEKLFF; CDR3nt: TGTGCCACCAGCAGAGATAGGGAAACAACTGAAAAACTGTTTTTT; abundance: -; d_gene: -; j_gene: TRBJ1-4; v_gene: TRBV15
CDR3aa: CASSLGLTQDTQYF; CDR3nt: TGTGCCAGTAGTCTTGGACTGACTCAGGATACGCAGTATTTT; abundance: -; d_gene: -; j_gene: TRBJ2-3; v_gene: TRBV19
CDR3aa: CASSAGGQGVSPLHF; CDR3nt: TGTGCCAGCAGCGCCGGAGGTCAGGGCGTTTCACCCCTCCACTTT; abundance: few; d_gene: -; j_gene: TRBJ1-6; v_gene: TRBV9
CDR3aa: CASSPRDSTYEQYF; CDR3nt: TGTGCCAGCAGCCCCCGGGACTCAACGTACGAGCAGTACTTC; abundance: few; d_gene: -; j_gene: TRBJ2-7; v_gene: TRBV7-6
CDR3aa: CASSPLNQPQHF; CDR3nt: TGTGCCAGTAGCCCGCTCAATCAGCCCCAGCATTTT; abundance: few; d_gene: -; j_gene: TRBJ1-5; v_gene: TRBV19
CDR3aa: CSVRDTNTEAFF; CDR3nt: TGCAGCGTCCGGGACACAAACACTGAAGCTTTCTTT; abundance: -; d_gene: -; j_gene: TRBJ1-1; v_gene: TRBV29-1
CDR3aa: CASTLSGANVLTF; CDR3nt: TGTGCCAGCACCCTCTCTGGGGCCAACGTCCTGACTTTC; abundance: -; d_gene: -; j_gene: TRBJ2-6; v_gene: TRBV25-1
CDR3aa: CASSPSQGEQETQYF; CDR3nt: TGTGCCAGCAGCCCATCACAGGGTGAACAAGAGACCCAGTACTTC; abundance: -; d_gene: -; j_gene: TRBJ2-5; v_gene: TRBV9
CDR3aa: CASSRTSGGVTDTQYF; CDR3nt: TGTGCCAGCAGTCGGACTAGCGGGGGGGTCACAGATACGCAGTATTTT; abundance: -; d_gene: TRBD2; j_gene: TRBJ2-3; v_gene: TRBV27
CDR3aa: CASSSGTGRNYGYTF; CDR3nt: TGTGCCAGCAGCTCCGGGACAGGCCGCAACTATGGCTACACCTTC; abundance: -; d_gene: TRBD1; j_gene: TRBJ1-2; v_gene: TRBV7-9
CDR3aa: CASSTSLGAATQYF; CDR3nt: TGTGCCAGCAGCACCTCGCTAGGGGCCGCGACCCAGTACTTC; abundance: -; d_gene: -; j_gene: TRBJ2-5; v_gene: TRBV14
CDR3aa: CASSGWSGAYTF; CDR3nt: TGTGCCAGCAGTGGATGGTCCGGGGCCTACACCTTC; abundance: -; d_gene: -; j_gene: TRBJ1-2; v_gene: TRBV25-1
CDR3aa: CAIATSGGPETQYF; CDR3nt: TGTGCCATAGCAACTAGCGGGGGGCCGGAGACCCAGTACTTC; abundance: -; d_gene: TRBD2; j_gene: TRBJ2-5; v_gene: TRBV10-3
CDR3aa: CSVVGVTEAFF; CDR3nt: TGCAGCGTTGTCGGGGTTACTGAAGCTTTCTTT; abundance: -; d_gene: -; j_gene: TRBJ1-1; v_gene: TRBV29-1
CDR3aa: CASSDPYTDTQYF; CDR3nt: TGTGCCAGCAGTGACCCCTACACAGATACGCAGTATTTT; abundance: -; d_gene: -; j_gene: TRBJ2-3; v_gene: TRBV25-1
CDR3aa: CASSWTTGGVYF; CDR3nt: TGTGCCAGCAGTTGGACCACAGGGGGAGTATACTTC; abundance: -; d_gene: TRBD1; j_gene: TRBJ2-7; v_gene: TRBV25-1
CDR3aa: CASSRGTGDHNEQFF; CDR3nt: TGTGCCAGCTCACGAGGGACAGGGGACCACAATGAGCAGTTCTTC; abundance: -; d_gene: TRBD1; j_gene: TRBJ2-1; v_gene: TRBV18
CDR3aa: CASSVEVGAKTDTQYF; CDR3nt: TGTGCCAGCAGCGTAGAGGTGGGGGCCAAAACAGATACGCAGTATTTT; abundance: once; d_gene: -; j_gene: TRBJ2-3; v_gene: TRBV9
CDR3aa: CASSKPDSGTGKKDIDIQYF; CDR3nt: TGTGCCAGCAGCAAACCTGATTCCGGGACAGGAAAGAAGGACATCGACATTCAGTACTTC; abundance: -; d_gene: -; j_gene: TRBJ2-4; v_gene: TRBV21-1
CDR3aa: CASSQDRMTFYGYTF; CDR3nt: TGCGCCAGCAGCCAAGATCGTATGACATTTTATGGCTACACCTTC; abundance: -; d_gene: -; j_gene: TRBJ1-2; v_gene: TRBV4-3
CDR3aa: CASSLAGTQETQYF; CDR3nt: TGTGCCAGCAGCTTAGCGGGCACCCAAGAGACCCAGTACTTC; abundance: -; d_gene: -; j_gene: TRBJ2-5; v_gene: TRBV7-8
CDR3aa: CSVTTGAGEQYF; CDR3nt: TGCAGCGTGACTACAGGGGCTGGCGAGCAGTACTTC; abundance: -; d_gene: TRBD1; j_gene: TRBJ2-7; v_gene: TRBV29-1
CDR3aa: CSVAGAHEQYF; CDR3nt: TGCAGCGTGGCAGGGGCCCACGAGCAGTACTTC; abundance: -; d_gene: -; j_gene: TRBJ2-7; v_gene: TRBV29-1
CDR3aa: CASSVDTGVIETQYF; CDR3nt: TGTGCCAGCAGCGTAGATACAGGGGTAATCGAGACCCAGTACTTC; abundance: -; d_gene: TRBD1; j_gene: TRBJ2-5; v_gene: TRBV9
CDR3aa: CATTGTGEYNEQFF; CDR3nt: TGTGCCACCACCGGGACAGGGGAATACAATGAGCAGTTCTTC; abundance: -; d_gene: TRBD1; j_gene: TRBJ2-1; v_gene: TRBV10-3
CDR3aa: CSVVGPDYEQYF; CDR3nt: TGCAGCGTTGTGGGGCCGGACTACGAGCAGTACTTC; abundance: -; d_gene: -; j_gene: TRBJ2-7; v_gene: TRBV29-1
CDR3aa: CSVELSGNTEAFF; CDR3nt: TGCAGCGTTGAGCTGAGTGGAAACACTGAAGCTTTCTTT; abundance: -; d_gene: -; j_gene: TRBJ1-1; v_gene: TRBV29-1
CDR3aa: CASSFGDRATYGYTF; CDR3nt: TGTGCCAGCAGCTTCGGGGACAGGGCCACCTATGGCTACACCTTC; abundance: -; d_gene: TRBD1; j_gene: TRBJ1-2; v_gene: TRBV7-2
CDR3aa: CASSLDWGGNSPLHF; CDR3nt: TGTGCCAGCAGCTTGGATTGGGGCGGAAATTCACCCCTCCACTTT; abundance: -; d_gene: -; j_gene: TRBJ1-6; v_gene: TRBV5-4
CDR3aa: CASSDQNQETQYF; CDR3nt: TGTGCCAGCAGCGACCAGAACCAAGAGACCCAGTACTTC; abundance: few; d_gene: -; j_gene: TRBJ2-5; v_gene: TRBV9
CDR3aa: CASSVEEGGNEKLFF; CDR3nt: TGTGCCAGCAGCGTAGAGGAGGGCGGAAATGAAAAACTGTTTTTT; abundance: few; d_gene: -; j_gene: TRBJ1-4; v_gene: TRBV9
CDR3aa: CSVRVSNYEQYF; CDR3nt: TGCAGCGTCAGGGTCTCTAACTACGAGCAGTACTTC; abundance: few; d_gene: -; j_gene: TRBJ2-7; v_gene: TRBV29-1
CDR3aa: CASSLDASGGSTRTDTQYF; CDR3nt: TGTGCCAGCAGCTTAGATGCTAGCGGGGGATCAACCCGCACAGATACGCAGTATTTT; abundance: -; d_gene: TRBD2; j_gene: TRBJ2-3; v_gene: TRBV13
CDR3aa: CASSPGGLNEKLFF; CDR3nt: TGTGCCAGCAGTCCCGGGGGACTGAATGAAAAACTGTTTTTT; abundance: few; d_gene: -; j_gene: TRBJ1-4; v_gene: TRBV28
CDR3aa: CASNAGQGTYNEQFF; CDR3nt: TGTGCCAGCAACGCCGGACAGGGGACCTACAATGAGCAGTTCTTC; abundance: few; d_gene: TRBD1; j_gene: TRBJ2-1; v_gene: TRBV5-6
CDR3aa: CASSTTTGSSYNEQFF; CDR3nt: TGTGCTAGCAGCACTACGACAGGGAGCTCCTACAATGAGCAGTTCTTC; abundance: -; d_gene: TRBD1; j_gene: TRBJ2-1; v_gene: TRBV7-7
CDR3aa: CASSQDFMPNSPLHF; CDR3nt: TGCGCCAGCAGCCAAGATTTCATGCCTAATTCACCCCTCCACTTT; abundance: once; d_gene: -; j_gene: TRBJ1-6; v_gene: TRBV4-3
CDR3aa: CASSPLTGGEETQYF; CDR3nt: TGTGCCAGCAGTCCCCTGACAGGGGGCGAAGAGACCCAGTACTTC; abundance: few; d_gene: TRBD1; j_gene: TRBJ2-5; v_gene: TRBV2
CDR3aa: CASNSGQGGSYEQYF; CDR3nt: TGTGCCAGCAACTCCGGACAGGGGGGATCCTACGAGCAGTACTTC; abundance: -; d_gene: TRBD1; j_gene: TRBJ2-7; v_gene: TRBV7-9
CDR3aa: CSVESGKNIQYF; CDR3nt: TGCAGCGTTGAGTCGGGAAAAAACATTCAGTACTTC; abundance: few; d_gene: -; j_gene: TRBJ2-4; v_gene: TRBV29-1
CDR3aa: CASSLLVADTQYF; CDR3nt: TGTGCCAGCAGCCTACTTGTGGCAGATACGCAGTATTTT; abundance: -; d_gene: -; j_gene: TRBJ2-3; v_gene: TRBV7-9